A single sample gave rise to the 30 T cell receptor beta chains below, sequenced in a study of blood T cell repertoires in COVID-19. Generated by immunoSEQ multiplex PCR, the TCRdb table keeps only in-frame clones and is missing some. In the table there are some 320,000 clones, more than 75% of which are singletons. The sequenced sample consisted of peripheral blood. The source of these receptors is a woman between 45 and 65 years old who had recovered from COVID-19.

J is TRBJ1-6 and V is TRBV3-1 (or the pseudogene TRBV3-2); D remains ambiguous. CDR1 and CDR2 (germline): LGHDT, YNNKEL (reference sequence). The CDR3 consists of 14 residues. V was pared by 0 bases and J by 10 bases, with 10 bases between. The CDR3 bases are TGTGCCAGCAGCCAAGACCGGGGTTGGTCACCCCTCCACTTT. Translated, it gives CASSQDRGWSPLHF.

The rearrangement joins TRBV3-1 (or the pseudogene TRBV3-2) to TRBJ2-1, with D maybe TRBD2 (5 bases). This CDR3 contains 15 residues. The V end was cut by 0 bases, the J end by 6 bases, with 12 bases between. Germline V lookup: CDR1 LGHDT, CDR2 YNNKEL (reference sequence). The CDR3 DNA follows: TGTGCCAGCAGCCAAGATAGCGTATCATTCAATGAGCAGTTCTTC. Its protein product is CASSQDSVSFNEQFF.

This clone was observed a handful of times. The rearrangement uses TRBV7-2 and TRBJ2-6; D not resolved. The CDR3 runs 14 residues. Per germline, CDR1 SGHTA and CDR2 FQGNSA. V was pared by 5 bases and J by 0 bases, with 5 bases between. Here the CDR3 DNA reads TGTGCCAGCAGCCCCATCTCTGGGGCCAACGTCCTGACTTTC. As protein: CASSPISGANVLTF.

This rearrangement joins TRBV7-2 to TRBJ1-5; the D gene is possibly TRBD1 (5 bases). Trimming cost V 7 bases and J 7 bases, with 17 bases left between them. The CDR3 sequence is 14 residues long. Germline CDR1 SGHTA, CDR2 FQGNSA. The CDR3 loop reads CASNRNNRGQPQHF. The CDR3 coding sequence is TGTGCCAGCAACAGAAACAATAGGGGACAGCCCCAGCATTTT.

The gene calls are TRBV19 and TRBJ1-4, with 8 bases that match TRBD1. Germline CDR1 is LNHDA and CDR2 is SQIVND (reference sequence). The CDR3 runs 17 residues. V trimming: 4 bases; J trimming: 0 bases; junction bases outside the gene matches: 7. CDR3 residues: CASSNTGGSPTNEKLFF. CDR3 bases: TGTGCCAGTAGTAACACAGGGGGATCACCAACTAATGAAAAACTGTTTTTT.

The chain employs TRBV28 and TRBJ2-7; TRBD1 might be the D (6 bases). CDR3 length equals 16 residues. Germline V gene sequence: CDR1 MDHEN, CDR2 SYDVKM. With 4 bases removed from V and 5 bases from J, the gap between germline ends came to 21 bases. Here the CDR3 DNA reads TGTGCCAGCAGTTCCAACCAGGGGTTCAGCTTCCACGAGCAGTACTTC. It yields the protein CASSSNQGFSFHEQYF.

The J gene is TRBJ2-1, the V gene TRBV27; the match to TRBD1 covers 9 bases. Germline V gives CDR1 MNHEY, CDR2 SMNVEV (reference sequence). The junction had 7 bases not matched to a gene; V was cut back by 5 bases and J by 5 bases. The CDR3 extends over 15 amino acids. CDR3 sequence: CASSAPGQGHNEQFF. The CDR3 DNA sequence: TGTGCCAGCAGTGCCCCGGGACAGGGCCACAATGAGCAGTTCTTC.

The chain has TRBV27 and TRBJ1-4; D remains ambiguous. CDR1 is MNHEY, CDR2 SMNVEV, per germline (reference sequence). Trimming left V 5 bases short and J 10 bases short, with 14 bases between. The CDR3 runs 13 residues. The CDR3: CASSTIVGGKLFF. CDR3 nucleotides: TGTGCCAGCAGTACGATCGTAGGCGGAAAACTGTTTTTT.

The chain has TRBV12-3 or TRBV12-4 and TRBJ2-2; D not resolved. The V gene lost 8 bases and the J gene lost 8 bases, with 9 bases spanning the gap. The CDR3 runs to 11 residues. The CDR3 coding sequence is TGTGCCAGCTCCGATCAGGGGGAGCTGTTTTTT. Protein product: CASSDQGELFF.

The V gene is TRBV7-2, the J gene TRBJ2-3, with D possibly being TRBD2 (6 bases). V was shortened by 1 base and J by 2 bases, with 13 bases between the two germline ends. Germline V CDR1 and CDR2: SGHTA, FQGNSA. This CDR3 spans 16 amino acids. CDR3 DNA sequence: TGTGCCAGCAGCTTAGGTTCGGGGGAATTCACAGATACGCAGTATTTT. Translating it yields CASSLGSGEFTDTQYF.

The count of this clone is one. The chain employs TRBV19 and TRBJ2-3, with D perhaps TRBD2 (6 bases). This CDR3 has 16 amino acids. Germline V gene sequence: CDR1 LNHDA, CDR2 SQIVND (reference sequence). Trimming removed 3 bases at V and 2 bases at J, with 15 bases between. DNA for the CDR3: TGTGCCAGTAGTATTCGCGGGAACGGGGACACAGATACGCAGTATTTT. It specifies CASSIRGNGDTDTQYF.

V and J are TRBV5-4 and TRBJ1-2, with 7 bases matching TRBD1. The length of the CDR3 is 14 residues. Germline CDR1 is SGHNT and CDR2 is YYREEE (reference sequence). The V segment lost 3 bases and the J segment 4 bases; nucleotides outside the gene matches: 6. For the CDR3, the DNA is TGTGCCAGCAGCTCTCGACAGGGTCGCTATGGCTACACCTTC. Translating it yields CASSSRQGRYGYTF.

The chain carries TRBV20-1 and TRBJ2-4; D ambiguous. Germline V CDR1 and CDR2: DFQATT, SNEGSKA (reference sequence). CDR3 size: 11 residues. V was shortened by 0 bases and J by 9 bases, with 6 bases between the two germline ends. The CDR3 loop is CSARERGIQYF. The CDR3 nucleotides are TGCAGTGCTAGAGAGCGAGGCATTCAGTACTTC.

The sample holds one count of this clone. The V call is TRBV19, the J call TRBJ2-1, with 8 bases that match TRBD1. Trimming removed 6 bases from V and 7 bases from J; junction bases left unmatched: 5. The CDR3 loop spans 13 amino acids. From germline, CDR1 is LNHDA and CDR2 SQIVND (reference sequence). CDR3 residues: CASRGDRFNEQFF. The CDR3 DNA follows: TGTGCCAGTAGGGGGGACAGGTTTAATGAGCAGTTCTTC.

The V gene is TRBV27, the J gene TRBJ2-2; the match to TRBD1 covers 9 bases. Germline V lookup: CDR1 MNHEY, CDR2 SMNVEV (reference sequence). V lost 3 bases, J lost 6 bases, and 5 bases stayed unmatched. The CDR3 runs to 15 residues. In DNA form, the CDR3 reads TGTGCCAGCAGTTTCCCCGGGACAGGGTCCGGGGAGCTGTTTTTT. Its protein product is CASSFPGTGSGELFF.

This clone was observed a few times. The chain joins TRBV19 to TRBJ1-5; a possible D gene is TRBD1 (5 bases). Trimming cost V 1 base and J 5 bases, with 21 bases left between them. The germline CDR1 and CDR2 sequences are LNHDA and SQIVND (reference sequence). The CDR3 covers 18 residues. The CDR3 sequence is CASSIVASWDQRDQPQHF. Here the CDR3 DNA reads TGTGCCAGTAGTATAGTGGCCAGCTGGGACCAGCGGGATCAGCCCCAGCATTTT.

The rearrangement uses TRBV6-2 or TRBV6-3 and TRBJ2-1; 10 bases match TRBD2. V dropped 0 bases and J dropped 9; count of bases not matched to a gene: 5. CDR3 length equals 15 residues. CDR1 and CDR2 (germline): MNHEY, SVGEGT. The CDR3, as DNA: TGTGCCAGCAGTTACTCGCCTAGCGGGGGTACTGAGCAGTTCTTC. It specifies CASSYSPSGGTEQFF.

The chain is built from TRBV4-1 and TRBJ2-7; the match to TRBD2 covers 9 bases. With 1 base clipped from V and 8 bases from J, the junction kept 3 bases outside the gene matches. Germline V gene lookup returns CDR1 MGHRA and CDR2 YSYEKL. The CDR3 totals 13 residues. The CDR3 sequence: CASSQVTSGQQYF. DNA for the CDR3: TGCGCCAGCAGCCAAGTAACTAGCGGGCAGCAGTACTTC.

CDR3 in amino acids: CASSQLAGEGDTQYF. CDR3 DNA: TGTGCCAGCTCCCAGTTAGCGGGTGAGGGAGATACGCAGTATTTT. The chain couples TRBV4-2 to TRBJ2-3; 7 bases are a match to TRBD2. The junction had 13 bases not matched to a gene; V was cut back by 8 bases and J by 5 bases. The CDR3 is made up of 15 amino acids. Germline V CDR1 and CDR2: LGHNA, YNFKEQ.

Details on this clone: Other nucleotide sequences from this sample produce the same CDR3. The V gene is TRBV28, the J gene TRBJ1-5; D perhaps matches TRBD1 (5 bases). Trimming removed 2 bases from V and 7 bases from J, with 9 bases in between. In germline, CDR1 is MDHEN, CDR2 SYDVKM. This CDR3 contains 13 residues. CDR3 region: CASSLQGFQPQHF. The CDR3 bases are TGTGCCAGCAGTTTACAGGGATTCCAGCCCCAGCATTTT.

The chain is built from TRBV10-3 and TRBJ2-5; TRBD1 matches at 7 bases. The V segment lost 10 bases and the J segment 2 bases; nucleotides outside the gene matches: 7. CDR3 length: 13 amino acids. CDR1 is ENHRY, CDR2 SYGVKD, per germline. The CDR3 DNA reads as TGTGCCACCCGAGGACAGGAGCAAGAGACCCAGTACTTC. It encodes CATRGQEQETQYF.

The genes are TRBV20-1 and TRBJ2-1; D call uncertain. The CDR3 extends over 11 amino acids. Germline V gene lookup returns CDR1 DFQATT and CDR2 SNEGSKA (reference sequence). V was clipped by 3 bases and J by 7 bases, with 7 bases between them. The CDR3 DNA follows: TGCAGTGCTAGTTGGCTTAATGAGCAGTTCTTC. It is translated as CSASWLNEQFF.

The V gene is TRBV19, the J gene TRBJ1-6; D is unresolved. Trimming removed 4 bases at V and 2 bases at J, with 3 bases between. CDR3 size: 13 residues. The germline V gene encodes CDR1 LNHDA and CDR2 SQIVND (reference sequence). Written as DNA, the CDR3 is TGTGCCAGTAGTAATACCTATAATTCACCCCTCCACTTT. Translating gives CASSNTYNSPLHF.

The J gene is TRBJ2-6, the V gene TRBV28; D remains ambiguous. From germline, CDR1 is MDHEN and CDR2 SYDVKM. The CDR3 has 15 amino acids. Trimming pared 4 bases from V and 0 bases from J, leaving 7 bases between. CDR3 DNA sequence: TGTGCCAGCAGTTGGGCGCTCTCTGGGGCCAACGTCCTGACTTTC. Its translation is CASSWALSGANVLTF.

The chain recombines TRBV7-9 with TRBJ1-6; D unresolved. The CDR3 covers 15 residues. Between the trimmed V and J ends, which lost 3 bases and 7 bases, there was a span of 13 bases. CDR1 is SEHNR and CDR2 is FQNEAQ in the germline V gene (reference sequence). CDR3 in DNA: TGTGCCAGCAGCTTGGGTTTTTCGAGGAATTCACCCCTCCACTTT. This translates into CASSLGFSRNSPLHF.

The CDR3 sequence: CASSETVNQPQHF. For the CDR3, the DNA is TGTGCCAGCAGTGAGACAGTCAATCAGCCCCAGCATTTT. The chain couples TRBV2 to TRBJ1-5; TRBD1 might be the D (5 bases). V dropped 3 bases and J dropped 3 bases, with 6 bases sitting between them. There are 13 residues in the CDR3. In germline, CDR1 is SNHLY, CDR2 FYNNEI.

The chain recombines TRBV27 with TRBJ2-3; 10 bases are shared with TRBD2. Germline V lookup: CDR1 MNHEY, CDR2 SMNVEV (reference sequence). J gave up 2 bases and V 7 bases, and 9 bases lay outside the gene matches. This CDR3 has 16 amino acids. CDR3 in DNA: TGTGCCAGCAAGGTAGCAGCGGGAGGGTACACAGATACGCAGTATTTT. This translates into CASKVAAGGYTDTQYF.

The rearrangement uses TRBV5-6 and TRBJ2-3; D is uncertain. V was pared by 3 bases and J by 1 base, with 6 bases between. Germline V gene data show CDR1 as SGHDT and CDR2 as YYEEEE. CDR3 length: 13 amino acids. The chain's CDR3 is CASSSRGTDTQYF. The CDR3 DNA reads TGTGCCAGCAGCTCCCGGGGCACAGATACGCAGTATTTT. Supplemented by reference TRBV5-6 and TRBJ2-3, the full variable domain reads DAGVTQSPTHLIKTRGQQVTLRCSPKSGHDTVSWYQQALGQGPQFIFQYYEEEERQRGNFPDRFSGHQFPNYSSELNVNALLLGDSALYLCASSSRGTDTQYFGPGTRLTVL.

The chain joins TRBV6-2 or TRBV6-3 to TRBJ1-1, with D hard to call. Germline-derived CDR1 and CDR2 are MNHEY and SVGEGT. V was cut by 4 bases and J by 3 bases, with 6 bases left in between. The CDR3 is 12 amino acids. The CDR3 reads CASSLGYTEAFF. In DNA, the CDR3 is TGTGCCAGCAGTTTGGGCTACACTGAAGCTTTCTTT.

V and J are TRBV30 and TRBJ1-2, with D unclear. This CDR3 has 13 amino acids. Germline V gene sequence: CDR1 GTSNPN, CDR2 SVGIG (reference sequence). V lost 4 bases and J 3 bases, leaving 12 bases between the germline ends. The chain's CDR3 is CAWMSRLDYGYTF. The CDR3 coding sequence is TGTGCCTGGATGAGTAGGCTAGACTATGGCTACACCTTC.